The next 9 T cell receptor beta chains were all read from a single sample in a study of T-cell memory formation after mild COVID-19 (dated by TCRdb to the early 2020s). The library relied on 5' RACE. Sequencing instrument: Illumina NovaSeq 6000. TCRdb itself trimmed the public reads at Q25 with fastp, ran MiXCR and retained productive beta chains. One record per CDR3 amino acid sequence lists the most common genes and DNA. Across this sample there are around 440,000 distinct CDR3 sequences, with about 18% seen only once. The ten most abundant clones make up around an eighth of the sample. Sequenced sample: PBMCs or a T cell subset sorted from them (not recorded which). Every receptor here comes from an adult woman who had mild COVID-19 (a few samples of this study predate the infection). The sample titles of this study are shuffled in the database, so cell type and time point are left out; the donor was told from shared clones.

This clonotype was detected a few times. The rearrangement links TRBV20-1 to TRBJ2-2; TRBD2 might be the D (5 bases). Looked up from germline, CDR1 is DFQATT and CDR2 is SNEGSKA (reference sequence). There are 15 residues in the CDR3. Trimming left V 0 bases short and J 5 bases short, with 13 bases between. CDR3 region: CSARDRRMGTGELFF. Written as DNA, the CDR3 is TGCAGTGCTAGAGATAGGAGGATGGGGACCGGGGAGCTGTTTTTT.

This clonotype was observed a handful of times. The genes are TRBV5-1 and TRBJ2-7, with TRBD1 matching over 8 bases. Per the germline V gene, CDR1 is SGHRS and CDR2 is YFSETQ. V lost 1 base and J lost 5; bases outside the gene matches: 5. The CDR3 loop spans 14 amino acids. In nucleotides, the CDR3 is TGCGCCAGCAGCTTGAGGGCAGGGGGCGACGAGCAGTACTTC. This gives the protein CASSLRAGGDEQYF.

The sample holds a few counts of this clonotype. This rearrangement joins TRBV27 to TRBJ1-2; possibly TRBD1 for D (5 bases). V lost 0 bases, J lost 8 bases, and 19 bases lay in between. Germline CDR1 MNHEY, CDR2 SMNVEV (reference sequence). The CDR3 spans 16 residues. This CDR3 reads CASSLSAGILQWGYTF. The DNA of the CDR3 is TGTGCCAGCAGTTTATCGGCAGGGATCTTGCAATGGGGCTACACCTTC.

This clonotype was detected a few times. The V call is TRBV20-1, the J call TRBJ2-1, with D possibly matching TRBD2 (6 bases). Germline V gene sequence: CDR1 DFQATT, CDR2 SNEGSKA (reference sequence). The V and J ends lost 6 bases and 7 bases respectively, with 13 bases between them. The CDR3 extends over 12 amino acids. The CDR3 coding sequence is TGCAGTGCCAGGGCGGGGAGAAATGAGCAGTTCTTC. This sequence encodes CSARAGRNEQFF.

There are a few counts of this clonotype. The CDR3 loop is CSVAEDGGSYNEQFF. CDR3 nucleotides: TGCAGCGTCGCGGAGGACGGTGGCTCCTACAATGAGCAGTTCTTC. This chain joins TRBV29-1 and TRBJ2-1, with a tentative D call TRBD2 (5 bases). CDR1 and CDR2 from the germline V gene are SQVTM and ANQGSEA. V dropped 6 bases and J dropped 0 bases, with 15 bases sitting between them. The CDR3 has 15 residues.

The chain links TRBV20-1 to TRBJ2-3; D gene uncertain. Deletions cut 3 bases from V and 6 bases from J, with 13 bases between. The germline gives CDR1 DFQATT, CDR2 SNEGSKA (reference sequence). The CDR3 spans 13 residues. CDR3 coding DNA: TGCAGTGCTAGCTCCCTAGGGTTGGATACGCAGTATTTT. This codes for CSASSLGLDTQYF.

In its sample, this clonotype was seen a few times. The gene calls are TRBV12-3 or TRBV12-4 and TRBJ2-7; 7 bases are shared with TRBD1. The CDR3 has 14 amino acids. The ends lost 6 bases at V and 2 bases at J; junction bases unmatched: 7. In nucleotides, the CDR3 is TGTGCCAGCAGCAACCGGGACAGACCCTACGAGCAGTACTTC. It encodes CASSNRDRPYEQYF.

At least ten counts were recorded for this clonotype. The V gene is TRBV4-1, the J gene TRBJ2-2, with D uncertain. There are 17 residues in the CDR3. Trimming stripped 2 bases from V and 6 bases from J, with 19 bases between. Germline values: CDR1 MGHRA, CDR2 YSYEKL. The CDR3 here is CASSQLDMGMVAGELFF. The CDR3 DNA follows: TGCGCCAGCAGCCAATTGGATATGGGTATGGTTGCCGGGGAGCTGTTTTTT.

This clonotype was observed a handful of times. The chain combines TRBV28 with TRBJ1-5; 9 bases match TRBD1. This CDR3 has 15 amino acids. Germline V gene lookup returns CDR1 MDHEN and CDR2 SYDVKM. Germline trimming cut 5 bases from V and 3 bases from J; bases unmatched to any gene: 5. The CDR3 nucleotides are TGTGCCAGCAGTCCGGGGGACAGGGACAATCAGCCCCAGCATTTT. It codes for CASSPGDRDNQPQHF.